A single sample gave rise to the 28 T cell receptor beta chains below, sequenced in a study of T-cell reconstitution after alpha-beta-depleted transplantation in children (dated by TCRdb to the mid-2010s). The treatment or condition label for this specimen denotes: allogeneic hematopoietic cell transplantation with graft depleted of TCRalphabeta T cells and CD19 B cells. Preparation of the library involved PCR. The run used an Illumina HiSeq 2500. Molecular barcoding was employed in the preparation of TCR libraries, with unique molecular identifiers being used to normalize TCRbeta repertoire quantification. The public sequencing data were trimmed at Q25 with fastp and processed into clonotypes with MiXCR by TCRdb, which kept only in-frame beta chains. Records with the same CDR3 protein are collapsed into one entry carrying the most frequent genes and DNA. The sample table lists about 980,000 distinct CDR3 sequences, about 29% of them with a count of one. The ten largest make up 25% to 35% of the sample.

The source was PBMCs, mostly from graft donor cells, collected 360 days after TCRalphabeta/CD19-depleted stem cell transplant. The receptors stem from a boy under three years old who had a stem cell transplant for SCID, so the T cells may come from the graft donor.

In this sample, this clonotype turned up a few times. The chain has TRBV13 and TRBJ2-7; 9 bases are shared with TRBD1. The CDR3 is made up of 15 amino acids. Germline V gives CDR1 PRHDT, CDR2 FYEKMQ (reference sequence). V lost 3 bases, J lost 2 bases, and 5 bases stayed unmatched. The DNA of the CDR3 is TGTGCCAGCAGCTTGTCACAGGGGGCGACCTACGAGCAGTACTTC. Encoded protein: CASSLSQGATYEQYF.

The chain employs TRBV28 and TRBJ1-5; TRBD1 might be the D (5 bases). The ends were cut back, 4 bases at V and 4 bases at J, with 23 bases in the middle. The germline CDR1 and CDR2 sequences are MDHEN and SYDVKM. The CDR3 has 18 amino acids. CDR3 residues: CASSSLSTPGRRNQPQHF. The DNA for the CDR3 is TGTGCCAGCAGTTCACTATCTACTCCAGGGAGGAGAAATCAGCCCCAGCATTTT.

There are a few counts of this clonotype. The V call is TRBV3-1, the J call TRBJ2-7; a possible D gene is TRBD2 (6 bases). Germline CDR1 and CDR2: LGHDT and YNNKEL (reference sequence). The germline V and J ends were trimmed by 0 bases and 0 bases, with 12 bases remaining between them. The CDR3 spans 16 residues. The DNA for the CDR3 is TGTGCCAGCAGCCAAGATGAGTTCGGGAGCTCCTACGAGCAGTACTTC. This codes for CASSQDEFGSSYEQYF.

The gene calls are TRBV24-1 and TRBJ2-1; the match to TRBD1 covers 9 bases. The V gene end was trimmed by 10 bases and the J gene end by 4 bases; junction bases not matched to a gene: 4. Germline CDR1 is KGHDR and CDR2 is SFDVKD. The CDR3 is 13 amino acids. CDR3 protein: CATQGAGYNEQFF. CDR3 coding DNA: TGTGCCACACAGGGGGCAGGATACAATGAGCAGTTCTTC.

The chain couples TRBV12-3 or TRBV12-4 to TRBJ2-1; D is unresolved. The ends were cut back, 3 bases at V and 6 bases at J, with 12 bases in the middle. The CDR3 covers 14 residues. CDR3 in DNA: TGTGCCAGCAGTTTTCCGCGGCGTCCCAATGAGCAGTTCTTC. Its translation: CASSFPRRPNEQFF.

This clonotype was seen more than once but under ten times. The chain links TRBV5-1 to TRBJ2-3, with unresolved D. The CDR3 runs to 12 residues. CDR1 SGHRS and CDR2 YFSETQ come from the germline V gene. Trimming cost V 5 bases and J 2 bases, with 6 bases left between them. CDR3 sequence reads: CASRLTTDTQYF. In DNA, the CDR3 is TGCGCCAGCAGACTGACCACAGATACGCAGTATTTT. Drawing the rest from reference TRBV5-1 and TRBJ2-3, the complete variable domain is KAGVTQTPRYLIKTRGQQVTLSCSPISGHRSVSWYQQTPGQGLQFLFEYFSETQRNKGNFPGRFSGRQFSNSRSEMNVSTLELGDSALYLCASRLTTDTQYFGPGTRLTVL.

This chain links TRBV20-1 with TRBJ2-7, with 8 bases fitting TRBD1. CDR1 is DFQATT, CDR2 SNEGSKA, per germline (reference sequence). The CDR3 is 15 residues long. V was pared by 5 bases and J by 5 bases, with 14 bases of the junction left unmatched. The CDR3 reads CSAARRVGQVDEQYF. The CDR3 coding sequence is TGCAGTGCTGCCCGGAGGGTGGGACAGGTGGACGAGCAGTACTTC.

This clonotype was seen a few times. This chain uses TRBV12-3 or TRBV12-4 with TRBJ2-2; D could derive from TRBD1 or TRBD2 (5 bases each). Between the trimmed V and J ends, which lost 3 bases and 4 bases, there was a span of 12 bases. The CDR3 length is 15 residues. In DNA form, the CDR3 reads TGTGCCAGCAGTTTTGGGCAGGGAGCCACCGGGGAGCTGTTTTTT. Encoded protein: CASSFGQGATGELFF.

The rearrangement links TRBV15 to TRBJ1-1; D ambiguous. V lost 0 bases to trimming and J lost 10 bases, with 12 bases between them. The CDR3 consists of 13 residues. CDR1 is LNHNV, CDR2 YYDKDF, per germline (reference sequence). The CDR3 region is CATSREEVRRAFF. CDR3 nucleotides: TGTGCCACCAGCAGAGAGGAGGTCCGGAGAGCTTTCTTT.

This chain connects TRBV24-1 to TRBJ2-7, with D maybe TRBD1 (5 bases). Germline assignment: CDR1 KGHDR and CDR2 SFDVKD. CDR3 length: 17 amino acids. V was clipped by 3 bases and J by 5 bases, with 22 bases between them. CDR3 bases: TGTGCCACCAGTGATGGTAGGTGGGGCCAGGGTGTCGACGAGCAGTACTTC. It specifies CATSDGRWGQGVDEQYF.

The rearrangement joins TRBV6-2 or TRBV6-3 to TRBJ1-5; no definite D call. Germline CDR1 is MNHEY and CDR2 is SVGEGT. There are 20 residues in the CDR3. The V and J ends lost 4 bases and 0 bases respectively, with 25 bases between them. CDR3 in amino acids: CASSSFRWNRPPYSNQPQHF. Written as DNA, the CDR3 is TGTGCCAGCAGTTCGTTCCGTTGGAACAGACCACCTTATAGCAATCAGCCCCAGCATTTT.

This chain links TRBV7-2 with TRBJ1-4; no firm D call. Germline V lookup: CDR1 SGHTA, CDR2 FQGNSA. Trimming removed 2 bases from V and 2 bases from J, with 9 bases in between. The CDR3 is 15 residues long. The CDR3 spells CASSLLASTNEKLFF. The CDR3 DNA follows: TGTGCCAGCAGCTTATTGGCTAGCACTAATGAAAAACTGTTTTTT.

This clonotype was observed a handful of times. J is TRBJ2-1 and V is TRBV10-3; D is uncertain. The V end was cut by 3 bases, the J end by 7 bases, with 13 bases between. Germline-derived CDR1 and CDR2 are ENHRY and SYGVKD. The CDR3 covers 14 residues. CDR3 residues: CAISDPPQRNEQFF. As DNA, the CDR3 is TGTGCCATCAGTGATCCCCCACAGAGAAATGAGCAGTTCTTC.

The V and J genes are TRBV7-2 and TRBJ2-2, with D perhaps being TRBD1 or TRBD2 (6 bases each). The CDR3 runs 16 residues. Germline loops: CDR1 SGHTA, CDR2 FQGNSA. The V end was cut by 2 bases, the J end by 0 bases, with 10 bases between. The CDR3 region is CASSLYGGTNTGELFF. CDR3 in DNA: TGTGCCAGCAGCTTATACGGGGGCACGAACACCGGGGAGCTGTTTTTT.

The rearrangement links TRBV27 to TRBJ2-2; 9 nucleotides match TRBD1. CDR1 is MNHEY and CDR2 is SMNVEV in the germline V gene (reference sequence). The CDR3 length is 17 residues. The V segment lost 2 bases and the J segment 5 bases; nucleotides outside the gene matches: 9. CDR3 amino acids: CASSLTIGTGQTGELFF. CDR3 nucleotide sequence: TGTGCCAGCAGTTTAACGATTGGGACAGGGCAAACCGGGGAGCTGTTTTTT.

V and J are TRBV20-1 and TRBJ2-1; 13 bases agree with TRBD2. After removal of 2 bases from V and 4 bases from J, the junction contained 5 bases not matched to a gene. From germline, CDR1 is DFQATT and CDR2 SNEGSKA (reference sequence). This CDR3 region has 16 residues. The DNA of the CDR3 is TGCAGTGCTAGACGACTAGCGGGGGGCCATTACAATGAGCAGTTCTTC. Amino acids: CSARRLAGGHYNEQFF.

This clonotype was detected many times. This chain uses TRBV7-3 with TRBJ2-2; D unresolved. This CDR3 is 13 amino acids long. Germline V gene data show CDR1 as SGHTA and CDR2 as FQGTGA. V lost 5 bases to trimming and J lost 5 bases, with 9 bases between them. The CDR3 protein is CASSPSRTGELFF. The DNA for the CDR3 is TGTGCCAGCAGCCCTAGTCGGACCGGGGAGCTGTTTTTT.

V and J are TRBV18 and TRBJ2-5; maybe TRBD2 (5 bases). CDR3 length: 15 amino acids. In germline, CDR1 is KGHSH, CDR2 LQKENI. Trimming cost V 6 bases and J 5 bases, with 19 bases left between them. CDR3 residues: CASSPPGGWRETQYF. The CDR3 DNA reads TGTGCCAGCTCCCCGCCGGGCGGCTGGAGGGAGACCCAGTACTTC.

This clonotype was seen at least ten times. The rearrangement uses TRBV15 and TRBJ2-3; possibly TRBD1 for D (6 bases). With 0 bases removed from V and 8 bases from J, the gap between germline ends came to 21 bases. The CDR3 extends over 17 amino acids. Germline lookup yields CDR1 LNHNV and CDR2 YYDKDF (reference sequence). Here the CDR3 reads CATSRDPAGRPQGTQYF. CDR3 in DNA: TGTGCCACCAGCAGAGATCCGGCAGGGCGACCACAGGGTACGCAGTATTTT.

CDR3 region: CASRADESLYNEQFF. The DNA of the CDR3 is TGTGCCAGCAGGGCGGACGAATCCCTCTACAATGAGCAGTTCTTC. The V gene is TRBV12-3 or TRBV12-4, the J gene TRBJ2-1; D gene unclear. V was trimmed by 6 bases and J by 3 bases, leaving 15 bases between them. The CDR3 loop spans 15 amino acids.

This clonotype occurred a few times. This sequence joins TRBV9 and TRBJ2-2; D is uncertain. The V gene lost 3 bases and the J gene lost 1 base, with 10 bases spanning the gap. CDR1 is SGDLS, CDR2 YYNGEE, per germline. This CDR3 contains 15 residues. The CDR3 sequence: CASSAGPMNTGELFF. Written as DNA, the CDR3 is TGTGCCAGCAGCGCTGGGCCAATGAACACCGGGGAGCTGTTTTTT.

Here the CDR3 DNA reads TGTGCCAGCAGTTGGGACAGAGGGGGAAACTTAAACATTCAGTACTTC. Protein sequence: CASSWDRGGNLNIQYF. This chain uses TRBV7-9 with TRBJ2-4, with 7 bases aligning to TRBD1. Germline V gives CDR1 SEHNR, CDR2 FQNEAQ (reference sequence). Trimming at V came to 6 bases and at J to 6 bases, leaving 14 bases not matched to a gene. The CDR3 totals 16 residues.

J is TRBJ1-4 and V is TRBV7-2; 11 nucleotides line up with TRBD1. CDR1 is SGHTA and CDR2 is FQGNSA in the germline V gene. After removal of 7 bases from V and 7 bases from J, the junction contained 14 bases not matched to a gene. CDR3 length equals 17 residues. Here the CDR3 DNA reads TGTGCCAGCACGCCTCACGGACAGGGGGCTATAGGTGAAAAACTGTTTTTT. This sequence encodes CASTPHGQGAIGEKLFF. Using reference TRBV7-2 and TRBJ1-4 for the parts outside the CDR3, the full variable domain is GAGVSQSPSNKVTEKGKDVELRCDPISGHTALYWYRQSLGQGLEFLIYFQGNSAPDKSGLPSDRFSAERTGGSVSTLTIQRTQQEDSAVYLCASTPHGQGAIGEKLFFGSGTQLSVL.

The chain recombines TRBV4-3 with TRBJ2-1; no clear D gene. The CDR3 consists of 18 residues. Germline V lookup: CDR1 LGHNA, CDR2 YSLEER. V lost 0 bases and J lost 8, with 23 bases in between. The CDR3 is CASSQDFAQNWNVDEQFF. The CDR3 region has the DNA TGCGCCAGCAGCCAAGATTTTGCCCAAAATTGGAATGTGGATGAGCAGTTCTTC.

The CDR3 loop is CASSVTGGKETQYF. The CDR3 DNA reads TGTGCCAGCAGCGTGACAGGGGGCAAGGAGACCCAGTACTTC. The chain carries TRBV5-5 and TRBJ2-5, with 10 bases that match TRBD1. The CDR3 length is 14 residues. The trim removed 4 bases at V and 5 bases at J, leaving 5 bases unmatched. The germline V gene encodes CDR1 SGHKS and CDR2 YYEKEE (reference sequence).

This clonotype was detected only a few times. In DNA form, the CDR3 reads TGTGCCAGCATCCAGGGACGGATGAACACTGAAGCTTTCTTT. Its translation is CASIQGRMNTEAFF. The chain combines TRBV7-2 with TRBJ1-1; D may be TRBD1 (5 bases). The germline CDR1 and CDR2 sequences are SGHTA and FQGNSA. The V and J ends lost 7 bases and 0 bases respectively, with 12 bases between them. This CDR3 contains 14 residues. Variable domain in full (rest from reference TRBV7-2 and TRBJ1-1): GAGVSQSPSNKVTEKGKDVELRCDPISGHTALYWYRQSLGQGLEFLIYFQGNSAPDKSGLPSDRFSAERTGGSVSTLTIQRTQQEDSAVYLCASIQGRMNTEAFFGQGTRLTVV.

The chain links TRBV10-3 to TRBJ2-7; D ambiguous. Deletions cut 5 bases from V and 6 bases from J, with 14 bases between. The germline gives CDR1 ENHRY, CDR2 SYGVKD. The CDR3 length is 13 residues. CDR3 DNA: TGTGCCATCAGTCTGGGCATCCTTGGCGAGCAGTACTTC. This codes for CAISLGILGEQYF.

This clonotype appeared a few times. The V call is TRBV5-6, the J call TRBJ1-4; perhaps TRBD1 as D (5 bases). V was shortened by 2 bases and J by 8 bases, with 13 bases between the two germline ends. The CDR3 is made up of 14 amino acids. Germline-derived CDR1 and CDR2 are SGHDT and YYEEEE. In DNA, the CDR3 is TGTGCCAGCAGCTTCGTCCTGGGGGGGGAAAAACTGTTTTTT. Translated: CASSFVLGGEKLFF.